This T cell receptor beta chain was documented in a study of PD-L1 blockade in urothelial cancer. As for the study in general: Analyses used blood from 3 weeks (second dose) and 6 weeks after treatment start. The median number of T cells present in blood samples was 141,255.

Some clones are missing from TCRdb's copy, which holds only in-frame ones; the method was immunoSEQ multiplex PCR. Of 95,000 to 150,000 clones detected, more than 75% appear once; the ten largest clones hold 2% to 3%. Germline-derived CDR1 and CDR2 are MNHEY and SVGAGI. This CDR3 is 15 amino acids long. Deletions cut 7 bases from V and 3 bases from J, with 18 bases between. Time point: peripheral blood 6 weeks after treatment start. The source was PBMCs, collected around atezolizumab (anti-PD-L1) treatment. The source of this sequence is a man aged 50 or older with urothelial cancer. V is TRBV6-5 and J is TRBJ1-2; possibly TRBD1 for D (5 bases). CDR3 in DNA: TGTGCCAGCACGATCGGACGGGGGAGAGACTATGGCTACACCTTC. This encodes CASTIGRGRDYGYTF.